This TCR beta chain is from a study of control samples from healthy donors and cancer patients. Trimming removed 6 bases from V and 3 bases from J, with 11 bases in between. The CDR3 is made up of 14 amino acids. Per germline, CDR1 MDHEN and CDR2 SYDVKM. Clones were sequenced by immunoSEQ multiplex PCR, and TCRdb holds only the in-frame ones, with some missing. The top ten hold 13% of the sample, which has 250,000 to 300,000 clones, approximately 80% seen once. The source material was PBMCs. The clonotype originates from a woman aged 60-70 years with lung cancer. V gene TRBV28 combines with J gene TRBJ2-2; D call uncertain. The CDR3 nucleotides are TGTGCCAGCAGAAAGTTTGCGGACACCGGGGAGCTGTTTTTT. This translates into CASRKFADTGELFF.